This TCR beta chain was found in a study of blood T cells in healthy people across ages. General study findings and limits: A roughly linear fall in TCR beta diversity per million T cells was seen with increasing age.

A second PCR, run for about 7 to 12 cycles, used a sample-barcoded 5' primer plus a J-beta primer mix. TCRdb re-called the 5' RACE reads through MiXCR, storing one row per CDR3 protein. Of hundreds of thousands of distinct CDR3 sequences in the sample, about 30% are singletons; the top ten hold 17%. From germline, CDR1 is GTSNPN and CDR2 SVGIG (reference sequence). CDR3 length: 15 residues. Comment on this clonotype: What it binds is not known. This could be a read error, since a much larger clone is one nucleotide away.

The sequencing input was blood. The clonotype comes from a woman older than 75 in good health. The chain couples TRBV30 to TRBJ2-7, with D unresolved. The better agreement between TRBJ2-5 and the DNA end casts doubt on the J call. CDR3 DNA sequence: TGTGCCTGGAGACCTCGGACCCGGGTTTACGAGACCCAGTACTTC. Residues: CAWRPRTRVYETQYF.